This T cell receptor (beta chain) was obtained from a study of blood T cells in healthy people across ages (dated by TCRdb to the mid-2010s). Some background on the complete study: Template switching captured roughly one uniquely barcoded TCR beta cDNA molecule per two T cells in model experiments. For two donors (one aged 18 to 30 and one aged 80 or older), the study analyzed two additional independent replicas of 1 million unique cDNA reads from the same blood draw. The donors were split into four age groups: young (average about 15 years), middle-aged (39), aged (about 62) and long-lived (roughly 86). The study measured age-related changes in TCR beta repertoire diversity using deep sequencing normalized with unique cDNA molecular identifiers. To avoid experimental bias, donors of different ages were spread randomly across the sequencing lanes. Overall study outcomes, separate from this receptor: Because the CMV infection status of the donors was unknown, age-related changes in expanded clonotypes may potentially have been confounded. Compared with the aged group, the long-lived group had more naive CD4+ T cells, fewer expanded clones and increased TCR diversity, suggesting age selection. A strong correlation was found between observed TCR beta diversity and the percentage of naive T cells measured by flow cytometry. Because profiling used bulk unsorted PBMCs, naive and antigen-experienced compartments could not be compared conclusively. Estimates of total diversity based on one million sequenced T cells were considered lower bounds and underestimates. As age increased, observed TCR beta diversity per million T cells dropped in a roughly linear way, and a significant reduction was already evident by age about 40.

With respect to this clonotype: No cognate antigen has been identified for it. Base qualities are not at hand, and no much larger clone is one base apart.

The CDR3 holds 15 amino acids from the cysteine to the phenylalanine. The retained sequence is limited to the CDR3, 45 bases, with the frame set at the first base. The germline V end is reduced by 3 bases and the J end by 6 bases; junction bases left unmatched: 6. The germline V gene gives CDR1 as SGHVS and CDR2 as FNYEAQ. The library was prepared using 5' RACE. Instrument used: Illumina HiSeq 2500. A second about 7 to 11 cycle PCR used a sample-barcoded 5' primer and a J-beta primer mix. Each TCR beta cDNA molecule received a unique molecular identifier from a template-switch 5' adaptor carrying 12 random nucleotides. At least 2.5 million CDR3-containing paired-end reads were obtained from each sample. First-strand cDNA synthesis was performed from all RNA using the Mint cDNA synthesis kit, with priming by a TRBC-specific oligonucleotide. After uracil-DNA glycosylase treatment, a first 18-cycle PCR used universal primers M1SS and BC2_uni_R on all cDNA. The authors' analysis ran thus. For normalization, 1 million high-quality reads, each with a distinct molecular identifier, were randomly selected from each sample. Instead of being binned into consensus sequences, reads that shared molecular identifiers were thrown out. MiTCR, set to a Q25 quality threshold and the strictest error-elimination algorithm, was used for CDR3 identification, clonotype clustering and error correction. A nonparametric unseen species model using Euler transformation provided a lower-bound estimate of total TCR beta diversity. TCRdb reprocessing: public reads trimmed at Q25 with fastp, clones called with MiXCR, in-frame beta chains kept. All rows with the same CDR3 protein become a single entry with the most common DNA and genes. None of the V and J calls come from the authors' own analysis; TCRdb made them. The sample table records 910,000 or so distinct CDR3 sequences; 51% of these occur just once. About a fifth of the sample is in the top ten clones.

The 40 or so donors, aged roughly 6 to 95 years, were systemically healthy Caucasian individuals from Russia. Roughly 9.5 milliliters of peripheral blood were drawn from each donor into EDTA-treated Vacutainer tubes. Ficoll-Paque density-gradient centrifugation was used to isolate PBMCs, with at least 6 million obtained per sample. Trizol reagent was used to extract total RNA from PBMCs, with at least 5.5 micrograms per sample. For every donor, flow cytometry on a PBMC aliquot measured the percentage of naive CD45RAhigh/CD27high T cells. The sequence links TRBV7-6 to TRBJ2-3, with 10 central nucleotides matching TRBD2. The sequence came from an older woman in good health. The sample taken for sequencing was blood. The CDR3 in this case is CASSLTTSGYDTQYF. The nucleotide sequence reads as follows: TGTGCCAGCAGCTTGACGACTAGCGGGTATGATACGCAGTATTTT. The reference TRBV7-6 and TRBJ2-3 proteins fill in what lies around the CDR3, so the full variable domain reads GAGVSQSPRYKVTKRGQDVALRCDPISGHVSLYWYRQALGQGPEFLTYFNYEAQQDKSGLPNDRFSAERPEGSISTLTIQRTEQRDSAMYRCASSLTTSGYDTQYFGPGTRLTVL.